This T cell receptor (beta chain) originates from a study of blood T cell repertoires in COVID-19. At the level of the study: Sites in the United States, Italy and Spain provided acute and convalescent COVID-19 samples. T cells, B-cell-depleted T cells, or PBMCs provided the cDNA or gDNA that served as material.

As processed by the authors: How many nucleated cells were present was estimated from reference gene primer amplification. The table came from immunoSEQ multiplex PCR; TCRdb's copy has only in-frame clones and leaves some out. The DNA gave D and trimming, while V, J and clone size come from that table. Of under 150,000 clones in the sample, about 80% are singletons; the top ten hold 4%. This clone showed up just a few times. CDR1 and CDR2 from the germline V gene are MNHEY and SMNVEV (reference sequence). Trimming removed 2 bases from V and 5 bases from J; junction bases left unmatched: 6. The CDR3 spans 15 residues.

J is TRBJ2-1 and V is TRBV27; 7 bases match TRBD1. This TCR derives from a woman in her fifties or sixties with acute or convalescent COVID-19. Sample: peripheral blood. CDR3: CASSLGQGVHNEQFF. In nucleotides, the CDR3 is TGTGCCAGCAGTTTAGGGCAGGGGGTCCACAATGAGCAGTTCTTC.